A selection of T cell receptor beta chains follows, all from one sample in a study of blood T cell repertoires in COVID-19. The method was immunoSEQ multiplex PCR; TCRdb's version includes in-frame clones alone and lacks a portion of them. The table has 150,000 to 200,000 clones, more than 85% seen once. Source material: PBMCs or T cells enriched from blood (not recorded which). All receptors come from a human donor with acute COVID-19. The donor label of this sample is uncertain. Both conserved end residues are part of each CDR3.

J gene | V gene | CDR3 protein
TRBJ2-1 | TRBV9 | CASSNRGGANEQFF
TRBJ1-3 | TRBV2 | CASSLLTSGNTIYF
TRBJ1-1 | TRBV7-6 | CASSLDAGSANTEAFF
TRBJ2-3 | TRBV28 | CASSLFFRADTDTQYF
TRBJ2-3 | TRBV24-1 | CATSDKTKTGGTDTQYF
TRBJ1-2 | TRBV7-2 | CASSPGDRGGYTF
TRBJ2-2 | TRBV5-1 | CASRTGTGTNTGELFF
TRBJ2-1 | TRBV6-5 | CASWGTSGGGEQFF
TRBJ1-3 | TRBV20-1 | CSASALSWGGTNSGNTIYF
TRBJ2-7 | TRBV6-5 | CASGSTVYEQYF
TRBJ1-5 | TRBV6-5 | CASSPRTGGGQPQHF
TRBJ2-7 | TRBV27 | CASSPRGSEQYF
TRBJ2-1 | TRBV9 | CASSPRGDGNEQFF
TRBJ2-2 | TRBV29-1 | CSVRQGSNTGELFF
TRBJ2-1 | TRBV7-8 | CASSQERAHEQFF
TRBJ2-5 | TRBV5-8 | CASSLGTGVRETQYF
TRBJ1-1 | TRBV20-1 | CSASRDTEAFF
TRBJ1-3 | TRBV30 | CAWSSKGAGNTIYF
TRBJ2-1 | TRBV9 | CASSGPGVYNEQFF
TRBJ2-7 | TRBV18 | CASSPGGSYEQYF
TRBJ2-3 | TRBV28 | CASSFDNSPQYF
TRBJ2-5 | TRBV2 | CASRGTVETQYF
TRBJ2-1 | TRBV2 | CASSHPGDNEQFF
TRBJ2-7 | TRBV6-5 | CASSYGTGGWYEQYF
TRBJ1-6 | TRBV18 | CASSLGQSPYNSPLHF